Presented here are 29 T cell receptor beta chains from one specimen sequenced in a study of cytomegalovirus exposure and HLA in healthy donors. The study ran its PCR with 60 Vbeta and 13 Jbeta primers. Assay used: immunoSEQ multiplex PCR; TCRdb lists only in-frame clones, some missing. Of around 100,000 clones detected, roughly 83% appear once; the ten largest clones hold just over 2.5%. Sequenced material: PBMCs. All receptors come from a man between 40 and 49 years old in good health and CMV-seronegative.

This sequence joins TRBV18 and TRBJ1-4; TRBD1 agrees at 10 bases. The CDR3 runs 13 residues. CDR1 and CDR2 (germline): KGHSH, LQKENI. V lost 4 bases and J lost 7; bases outside the gene matches: 0. The CDR3 DNA follows: TGTGCCAGCTCACGGACAGGGGGTGAAAAACTGTTTTTT. This codes for CASSRTGGEKLFF.

The rearrangement joins TRBV7-3 to TRBJ2-3; D is unclear. The V gene's germline CDR1 is SGHTA and CDR2 FQGTGA. V dropped 2 bases and J dropped 6 bases, with 9 bases sitting between them. The CDR3 covers 13 residues. The DNA of the CDR3 is TGTGCCAGCAGCTTAGGGCCCGAGGATACGCAGTATTTT. Translated: CASSLGPEDTQYF.

This clone was seen more than once but under ten times. J is TRBJ2-1 and V is TRBV5-1, with 8 bases matching TRBD1. The germline gives CDR1 SGHRS, CDR2 YFSETQ. J lost 7 bases, V lost 4 bases, and 7 bases had no gene match. The CDR3 spans 14 residues. Here the CDR3 DNA reads TGCGCCAGCAGCCCAGGGGGCCGCATAAATGAGCAGTTCTTC. It codes for CASSPGGRINEQFF.

The rearrangement joins TRBV5-4 to TRBJ2-2; 12 bases are a match to TRBD2. V gave up 5 bases and J gave up 6 bases; unmatched junction bases: 8. The CDR3 spans 16 residues. Per germline, CDR1 SGHNT and CDR2 YYREEE (reference sequence). CDR3: CASSQRASGGAGELFF. The CDR3, as DNA: TGTGCCAGCAGTCAGAGGGCTAGCGGGGGGGCCGGGGAGCTGTTTTTT.

The chain links TRBV7-9 to TRBJ2-2, with D hard to call. Trimming removed 2 bases at V and 0 bases at J, with 7 bases between. Looked up from germline, CDR1 is SEHNR and CDR2 is FQNEAQ (reference sequence). The CDR3 contains 15 residues. CDR3 in DNA: TGTGCCAGCAGCTTACACCGGGCGAACACCGGGGAGCTGTTTTTT. Translation: CASSLHRANTGELFF.

This clone was seen a single time. The junction shows a germline mismatch at one end, possibly a read error. The chain links TRBV7-8 to TRBJ1-2; D gene unclear. There are 15 residues in the CDR3. Germline V CDR1 and CDR2: SGHVS, FQNEAQ. CDR3 sequence: CASSLGVRSNYGHTF. The CDR3 DNA follows: TGTGCCAGCAGCTTAGGAGTACGCTCTAACTATGGCCACACCTTC.

Points on this clone: The sample carries other DNA sequences with the same CDR3. The rearrangement joins TRBV7-2 to TRBJ1-2; possibly TRBD1 for D (5 bases). The CDR3 covers 15 residues. Trimming pared 6 bases from V and 4 bases from J, leaving 18 bases between. The germline V gene has CDR1 SGHTA and CDR2 FQGNSA. CDR3 sequence (DNA): TGTGCCAGCAGGCAGACGGGGGGTTTAACCTATGGCTACACCTTC. Its translation is CASRQTGGLTYGYTF.

The chain uses TRBV19 and TRBJ2-5; 9 positions match TRBD1. The J call may be faulty, since TRBJ2-7 better matches the DNA end. The CDR3 consists of 15 residues. Germline CDR1 is LNHDA and CDR2 is SQIVND (reference sequence). The CDR3 reads CASSNLRTGANEQYF. For the CDR3, the DNA is TGTGCCAGTAGTAATCTACGGACAGGGGCTAACGAGCAGTACTTC.

The V call is TRBV19, the J call TRBJ2-1; TRBD2 matches 8 bases. Per germline, CDR1 LNHDA and CDR2 SQIVND (reference sequence). J lost 2 bases, V lost 5 bases, and 5 bases had no gene match. The CDR3 length is 15 residues. CDR3 region: CASSASGGTYNEQFF. The CDR3 region has the DNA TGTGCCAGTAGTGCCAGCGGGGGAACCTACAATGAGCAGTTCTTC. The full variable domain, its missing parts supplied by reference TRBV19 and TRBJ2-1, is DGGITQSPKYLFRKEGQNVTLSCEQNLNHDAMYWYRQDPGQGLRLIYYSQIVNDFQKGDIAEGYSVSREKKESFPLTVTSAQKNPTAFYLCASSASGGTYNEQFFGPGTRLTVL.

The chain combines TRBV20-1 with TRBJ1-1; weak D call: TRBD1 (5 bases). Between the trimmed V and J ends, which lost 4 bases and 5 bases, there was a span of 8 bases. This CDR3 contains 11 residues. From germline, CDR1 is DFQATT and CDR2 SNEGSKA (reference sequence). This CDR3 is CSATRVTEAFF. CDR3 nucleotide sequence: TGCAGTGCTACCAGGGTTACTGAAGCTTTCTTT.

This rearrangement joins TRBV12-5 to TRBJ2-5; D is uncertain. The last part of the DNA fits TRBJ2-7 better; the J call may be wrong. CDR3 length: 13 amino acids. CDR1 is LGHNT, CDR2 FRNRAP, per germline. CDR3 sequence reads: CASGQPEAYEQYF. The CDR3 DNA is TGTGCTAGTGGTCAACCAGAAGCGTACGAGCAGTACTTC.

V usage is TRBV27 and J usage is TRBJ1-1; the D is unclear. Germline loops: CDR1 MNHEY, CDR2 SMNVEV (reference sequence). Trimming took off 3 bases at V and 1 base at J, with 6 bases between the two ends. This CDR3 has 13 amino acids. DNA of the CDR3: TGTGCCAGCAGTTTCGGGGAGAACACTGAAGCTTTCTTT. Protein: CASSFGENTEAFF.

In this sample, this clone turned up a few times. The rearrangement joins TRBV25-1 to TRBJ2-7; D perhaps matches TRBD1 (8 bases). V gave up 4 bases and J gave up 5 bases, with 18 bases separating them. CDR1 MGHDK and CDR2 SYGVNS come from the germline V gene. CDR3 length: 15 amino acids. As DNA, the CDR3 is TGTGCCAGCAGTGCCCACAGGGGGGGGTTGGACGAGCAGTACTTC. It encodes CASSAHRGGLDEQYF.

Only one count was recorded for this clone. The rearrangement joins TRBV11-1 to TRBJ2-2; 13 bases map to TRBD2. Looked up from germline, CDR1 is SGHAT and CDR2 is FQDESV (reference sequence). Germline trimming cut 0 bases from V and 6 bases from J; bases unmatched to any gene: 7. This CDR3 is 18 amino acids long. The CDR3 nucleotides are TGTGCCAGCAGCTTAGCGGGACTAGCGGGGAATTTAGCCGGGGAGCTGTTTTTT. Translation: CASSLAGLAGNLAGELFF.

The chain employs TRBV29-1 and TRBJ2-1; D perhaps matches TRBD2 (6 bases). V was shortened by 3 bases and J by 4 bases, with 19 bases between the two germline ends. Germline V gene sequence: CDR1 SQVTM, CDR2 ANQGSEA. This CDR3 is built from 16 residues. The CDR3 nucleotides read TGCAGCGTTGATCTAGGACGGGGGACCTTTTACAATGAGCAGTTCTTC. Its translation is CSVDLGRGTFYNEQFF.

This clone was seen a single time. The chain recombines TRBV6-5 with TRBJ2-1; perhaps TRBD2 as D (5 bases). V was trimmed by 0 bases and J by 10 bases, leaving 10 bases between them. CDR1 and CDR2 (germline): MNHEY, SVGAGI. The CDR3 runs to 13 residues. CDR3 amino acids: CASSYSGGEEQFF. In DNA, the CDR3 is TGTGCCAGCAGTTACTCGGGTGGGGAGGAGCAGTTCTTC.

V is TRBV18 and J is TRBJ1-3, with D possibly matching TRBD1 (5 bases). V was pared by 3 bases and J by 4 bases, with 10 bases between. There are 14 residues in the CDR3. CDR1 is KGHSH, CDR2 LQKENI, per germline. The CDR3 spells CASSPGRYGNTIYF. DNA of the CDR3: TGTGCCAGCTCACCGGGGCGGTACGGAAACACCATATATTTT. Combining the CDR3 with reference TRBV18 and TRBJ1-3 gives the whole variable domain NAGVMQNPRHLVRRRGQEARLRCSPMKGHSHVYWYRQLPEEGLKFMVYLQKENIIDESGMPKERFSAEFPKEGPSILRIQQVVRGDSAAYFCASSPGRYGNTIYFGEGSWLTVV.

The rearrangement links TRBV5-5 to TRBJ2-4; 7 bases line up with TRBD1. From germline, CDR1 is SGHKS and CDR2 YYEKEE (reference sequence). After removal of 3 bases from V and 2 bases from J, the junction contained 14 bases not matched to a gene. The CDR3 contains 18 residues. The CDR3, as DNA: TGTGCCAGCAGCTCGGAAACCCGAGTGACAGGGACCAAAAACATTCAGTACTTC. Its protein is CASSSETRVTGTKNIQYF.

The J gene is TRBJ2-7, the V gene TRBV5-1, with TRBD2 as a possible D gene (5 bases). This CDR3 contains 16 residues. V was shortened by 0 bases and J by 7 bases, with 20 bases between the two germline ends. Germline assignment: CDR1 SGHRS and CDR2 YFSETQ. DNA of the CDR3: TGCGCCAGCAGCTTGGCAGCGGAGACCCTCCTCTGGGAGCAGTACTTC. It specifies CASSLAAETLLWEQYF.

This clone appeared a single time. The chain uses TRBV29-1 and TRBJ1-5; a possible D gene is TRBD1 (5 bases). There are 12 residues in the CDR3. Germline-derived CDR1 and CDR2 are SQVTM and ANQGSEA. V lost 4 bases, J lost 7 bases, and 11 bases lay in between. CDR3 DNA sequence: TGCAGCGTTGTTGGGGCGGGACAGCCCCAGCATTTT. Its translation is CSVVGAGQPQHF.

V usage is TRBV9 and J usage is TRBJ2-2; 7 bases are shared with TRBD2. The CDR3 is 16 amino acids. The germline gives CDR1 SGDLS, CDR2 YYNGEE. Losses at the gene ends were 1 base for V and 0 bases for J; bases not matched to a gene: 3. The CDR3 loop reads CASSVRGDANTGELFF. DNA for the CDR3: TGTGCCAGCAGCGTACGGGGGGACGCGAACACCGGGGAGCTGTTTTTT.

This clone was picked up a small number of times. The chain recombines TRBV25-1 with TRBJ1-1; tentatively, D is TRBD1 (6 bases). V was trimmed by 2 bases and J by 1 base, leaving 11 bases between them. Germline V gene lookup returns CDR1 MGHDK and CDR2 SYGVNS. The CDR3 is 15 residues long. The CDR3 DNA follows: TGTGCCAGCAGTGAAGGGGTCAGGGGGAACACTGAAGCTTTCTTT. Translation gives CASSEGVRGNTEAFF.

V gene TRBV5-4 combines with J gene TRBJ1-2, with 7 bases fitting TRBD1. The ends lost 3 bases at V and 3 bases at J; junction bases unmatched: 5. From germline, CDR1 is SGHNT and CDR2 YYREEE (reference sequence). CDR3 length: 14 amino acids. The CDR3 reads CASSSTGVDYGYTF. The CDR3 DNA reads TGTGCCAGCAGCTCAACAGGGGTTGACTATGGCTACACCTTC.

The CDR3, as DNA: TGTGCCAGCAGCTTAGGGACCGGGACAGGGGGAACTGAAGCTTTCTTT. It codes for CASSLGTGTGGTEAFF. The chain combines TRBV7-6 with TRBJ1-1, with 11 bases matching TRBD1. V was pared by 1 base and J by 5 bases, with 6 bases of the junction left unmatched. Germline V gene lookup returns CDR1 SGHVS and CDR2 FNYEAQ. This CDR3 contains 16 residues. Full variable domain (outside the CDR3, taken from reference TRBV7-6 and TRBJ1-1): GAGVSQSPRYKVTKRGQDVALRCDPISGHVSLYWYRQALGQGPEFLTYFNYEAQQDKSGLPNDRFSAERPEGSISTLTIQRTEQRDSAMYRCASSLGTGTGGTEAFFGQGTRLTVV.

The chain couples TRBV10-2 to TRBJ1-6, with TRBD1 matching 7 bases. The CDR3 runs 14 residues. Germline CDR1 WSHSY, CDR2 SAAADI. Losses at the gene ends were 7 bases for V and 6 bases for J; bases not matched to a gene: 6. CDR3: CASTGAGGNSPLHF. The CDR3 nucleotides read TGCGCCAGCACCGGGGCAGGGGGTAATTCACCCCTCCACTTT.

V gene TRBV15 combines with J gene TRBJ2-1; TRBD1 is a possible D gene (5 bases). The ends were cut back, 2 bases at V and 3 bases at J, with 8 bases in the middle. The CDR3 covers 14 residues. Germline assignment: CDR1 LNHNV and CDR2 YYDKDF (reference sequence). The CDR3 region is CATSRPGNYNEQFF. DNA for the CDR3: TGTGCCACCAGCAGACCAGGGAACTACAATGAGCAGTTCTTC.

The chain combines TRBV4-1 with TRBJ1-1, with D tentatively TRBD1 (6 bases). The CDR3 is 18 amino acids. Trimming left V 3 bases short and J 0 bases short, with 20 bases between. In germline, CDR1 is MGHRA, CDR2 YSYEKL. The CDR3 reads CASSQGPPDSTMNTEAFF. The CDR3 DNA reads TGCGCCAGCAGCCAGGGCCCCCCGGACAGCACCATGAACACTGAAGCTTTCTTT.

V usage is TRBV5-5 and J usage is TRBJ1-2; 7 positions match TRBD1. This CDR3 is built from 17 residues. Trimming took 7 bases from V and 4 from J; bases not matched to a gene: 19. Germline CDR1 SGHKS, CDR2 YYEKEE (reference sequence). The CDR3 region has the DNA TGTGCCAGCCGCGGAGGGAGGACAGGAGCTACGGGCTATGGCTACACCTTC. This gives the protein CASRGGRTGATGYGYTF. Using reference TRBV5-5 and TRBJ1-2 for the parts outside the CDR3, the full variable domain is DAGVTQSPTHLIKTRGQQVTLRCSPISGHKSVSWYQQVLGQGPQFIFQYYEKEERGRGNFPDRFSARQFPNYSSELNVNALLLGDSALYLCASRGGRTGATGYGYTFGSGTRLTVV.

The V call is TRBV11-2, the J call TRBJ2-1; 10 bases align to TRBD1. The germline gives CDR1 SGHAT, CDR2 FQNNGV. V shed 6 bases and J 7 bases; nucleotides not matched to a gene: 9. The CDR3 length is 15 residues. The CDR3 DNA follows: TGTGCCAGCAGGCCACCGGGACAGGGGCGGAATGAGCAGTTCTTC. Translating gives CASRPPGQGRNEQFF. The variable domain in full, completed from reference TRBV11-2 and TRBJ2-1, reads EAGVAQSPRYKIIEKRQSVAFWCNPISGHATLYWYQQILGQGPKLLIQFQNNGVVDDSQLPKDRFSAERLKGVDSTLKIQPAKLEDSAVYLCASRPPGQGRNEQFFGPGTRLTVL.